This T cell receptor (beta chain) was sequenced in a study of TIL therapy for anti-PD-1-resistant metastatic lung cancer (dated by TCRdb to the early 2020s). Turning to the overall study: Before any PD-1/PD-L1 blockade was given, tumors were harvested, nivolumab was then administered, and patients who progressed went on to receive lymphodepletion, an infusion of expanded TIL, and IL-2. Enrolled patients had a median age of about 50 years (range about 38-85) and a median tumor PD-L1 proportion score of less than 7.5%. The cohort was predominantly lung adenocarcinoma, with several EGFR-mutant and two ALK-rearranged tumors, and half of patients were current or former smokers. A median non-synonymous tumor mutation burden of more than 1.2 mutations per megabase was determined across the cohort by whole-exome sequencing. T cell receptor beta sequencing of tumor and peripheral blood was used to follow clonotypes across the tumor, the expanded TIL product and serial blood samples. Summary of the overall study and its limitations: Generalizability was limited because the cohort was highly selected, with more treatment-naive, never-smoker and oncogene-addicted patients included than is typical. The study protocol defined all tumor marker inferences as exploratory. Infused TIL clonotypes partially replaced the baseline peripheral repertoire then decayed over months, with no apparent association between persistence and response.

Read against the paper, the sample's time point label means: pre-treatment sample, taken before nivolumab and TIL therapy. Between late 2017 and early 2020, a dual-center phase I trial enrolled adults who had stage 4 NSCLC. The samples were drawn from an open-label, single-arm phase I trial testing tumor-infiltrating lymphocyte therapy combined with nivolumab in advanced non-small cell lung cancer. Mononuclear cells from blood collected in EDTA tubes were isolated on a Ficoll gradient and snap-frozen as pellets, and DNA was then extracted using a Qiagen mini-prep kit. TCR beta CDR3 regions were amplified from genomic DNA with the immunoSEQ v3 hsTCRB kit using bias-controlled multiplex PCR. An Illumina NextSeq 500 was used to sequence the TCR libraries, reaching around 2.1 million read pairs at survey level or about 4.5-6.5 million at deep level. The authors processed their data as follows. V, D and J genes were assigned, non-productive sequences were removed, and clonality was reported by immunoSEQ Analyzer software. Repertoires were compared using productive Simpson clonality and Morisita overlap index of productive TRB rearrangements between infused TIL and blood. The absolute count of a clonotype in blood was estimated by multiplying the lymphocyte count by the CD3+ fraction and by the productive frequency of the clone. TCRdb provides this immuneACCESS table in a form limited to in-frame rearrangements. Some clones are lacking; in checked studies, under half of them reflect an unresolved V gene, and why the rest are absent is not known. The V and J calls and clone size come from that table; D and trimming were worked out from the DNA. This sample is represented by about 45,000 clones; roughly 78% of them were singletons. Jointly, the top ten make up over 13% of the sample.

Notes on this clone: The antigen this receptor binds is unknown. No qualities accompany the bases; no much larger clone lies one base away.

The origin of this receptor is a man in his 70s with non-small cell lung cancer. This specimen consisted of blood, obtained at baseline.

The DNA sequence is given as TGTGCCAGCAGTTGGACGGCCTACGAGCAGTACTTC. Its coded protein is CASSWTAYEQYF. The chain is made from TRBV28 and TRBJ2-7, with the D gene not confidently named. According to the germline V gene, CDR1 reads MDHEN and CDR2 reads SYDVKM. Measured from the cysteine to the phenylalanine, the CDR3 is 12 residues long. Only the CDR3 DNA stays, 36 bases, in frame from base 1. The V and J ends are trimmed by 4 bases and 2 bases, leaving 6 bases between them.